This TCR beta chain was observed in a study of T cells in Graves' hyperthyroidism and ophthalmopathy. Researchers took RNA transcripts and amplified the TCR beta CDR3 regions from them. TCR CDR3 underwent first-round RT-PCR with the HTBI primer set. TCRdb ran MiXCR on the multiplex PCR reads and lists one entry per CDR3 protein. The sample gives 600,000 to 800,000 distinct CDR3 sequences, roughly a third of which show up once; roughly 30% is in the top ten. CDR3 length equals 14 residues. Germline V gene lookup returns CDR1 SQVTM and CDR2 ANQGSEA. V lost 7 bases, J lost 5 bases, and 8 bases stayed unmatched. This clonotype was detected only once.

The chain links TRBV29-1 to TRBJ1-4; 9 bases agree with TRBD1. The material sequenced was blood. This clonotype originated in a woman in her thirties or forties with Graves' hyperthyroidism. CDR3 DNA sequence: TGCAGCGGGGACAGGGAAGTAGGCAATGAAAAACTGTTTTTT. It translates to CSGDREVGNEKLFF. The full variable domain, with the rest looked up from reference TRBV29-1 and TRBJ1-4, is SAVISQKPSRDICQRGTSLTIQCQVDSQVTMMFWYRQQPGQSLTLIATANQGSEATYESGFVIDKFPISRPNLTFSTLTVSNMSPEDSSIYLCSGDREVGNEKLFFGSGTQLSVL.